Listed below are T cell receptor beta chains from one sample, sequenced in a study of cytomegalovirus exposure and HLA in healthy donors. Profiling relied on immunoSEQ multiplex PCR, and the TCRdb table lists in-frame clones only, not all of them. The data show around 250,000 clones, 90% seen once. The sequenced sample was PBMCs. The origin of the receptors is a woman aged 18-29 years in good health and CMV-seronegative. The CDR3 runs from the conserved cysteine through the conserved F or W. Fields, in order: CDR3 protein, CDR3 DNA, D gene, V gene, J gene, clone size. The D gene is left open where the match is weak. The size field is filled for only some rows; it gives once, few, many or a size class.

cdr3_aa: CASSTLGATEAFF
cdr3_nt: TGTGCCAGCAGCACCTTGGGCGCCACTGAAGCTTTCTTT
d_call: NA
v_call: TRBV5-4
j_call: TRBJ1-1
clone_size: NA

cdr3_aa: CASRFPADPGQGSTDTQYF
cdr3_nt: TGTGCCAGCAGGTTTCCCGCCGACCCCGGACAGGGCAGCACAGATACGCAGTATTTT
d_call: TRBD1
v_call: TRBV27
j_call: TRBJ2-3
clone_size: NA

cdr3_aa: CASSGYGGSGEKLFF
cdr3_nt: TGTGCCAGCAGTGGATACGGGGGGTCGGGGGAAAAACTGTTTTTT
d_call: NA
v_call: TRBV2
j_call: TRBJ1-4
clone_size: NA

cdr3_aa: CASSPGTSPLQYF
cdr3_nt: TGTGCCAGTAGCCCAGGGACATCTCCCCTTCAGTACTTC
d_call: NA
v_call: TRBV19
j_call: TRBJ2-4
clone_size: NA

cdr3_aa: CASSDRRGGADTQYF
cdr3_nt: TGTGCCAGCAGTGACCGGCGGGGGGGTGCAGATACGCAGTATTTT
d_call: TRBD2
v_call: TRBV2
j_call: TRBJ2-3
clone_size: once

cdr3_aa: CATAGQGAIEKLFF
cdr3_nt: TGCGCCACCGCGGGACAGGGGGCAATAGAAAAACTGTTTTTT
d_call: TRBD1
v_call: TRBV10-2
j_call: TRBJ1-4
clone_size: NA

cdr3_aa: CASKTGMGSYEQYF
cdr3_nt: TGTGCCAGCAAGACAGGGATGGGTAGCTACGAGCAGTACTTC
d_call: TRBD1
v_call: TRBV27
j_call: TRBJ2-7
clone_size: NA

cdr3_aa: CTVLRAGANVLTF
cdr3_nt: TGTACAGTCCTGCGGGCTGGGGCCAACGTCCTGACTTTC
d_call: NA
v_call: TRBV6-1
j_call: TRBJ2-6
clone_size: NA

cdr3_aa: CASSRTDRGRYNEQFF
cdr3_nt: TGTGCCAGCAGCCGCACGGACAGGGGCCGTTACAATGAGCAGTTCTTC
d_call: TRBD1
v_call: TRBV14
j_call: TRBJ2-1
clone_size: NA

cdr3_aa: CASNSDPNEKLFF
cdr3_nt: TGTGCCAGCAACTCCGATCCCAATGAAAAACTGTTTTTT
d_call: NA
v_call: TRBV25-1
j_call: TRBJ1-4
clone_size: NA

cdr3_aa: CASGAVEREDTQYF
cdr3_nt: TGCGCCAGCGGGGCCGTTGAGCGGGAAGATACGCAGTATTTT
d_call: TRBD2
v_call: TRBV10-2
j_call: TRBJ2-3
clone_size: NA

cdr3_aa: CASSQDAGLAGGLNEQFF
cdr3_nt: TGCGCCAGCAGCCAAGATGCCGGACTAGCGGGGGGGCTGAATGAGCAGTTCTTC
d_call: TRBD2
v_call: TRBV4-1
j_call: TRBJ2-1
clone_size: NA

cdr3_aa: CASSGTGLEQYF
cdr3_nt: TGTGCCAGCTCCGGGACAGGGCTCGAGCAGTACTTC
d_call: TRBD1
v_call: TRBV7-9
j_call: TRBJ2-7
clone_size: NA

cdr3_aa: CASSPQRGGPDTQYF
cdr3_nt: TGTGCCAGCAGTCCCCAGCGGGGGGGCCCAGATACGCAGTATTTT
d_call: TRBD2
v_call: TRBV6-6
j_call: TRBJ2-3
clone_size: NA

cdr3_aa: CAWSTTGGGAFF
cdr3_nt: TGTGCCTGGAGTACTACAGGGGGCGGAGCTTTCTTT
d_call: TRBD1
v_call: TRBV30
j_call: TRBJ1-1
clone_size: NA

cdr3_aa: CAWSIPQTFGYTF
cdr3_nt: TGTGCCTGGAGTATCCCCCAGACATTCGGCTACACCTTC
d_call: NA
v_call: TRBV30
j_call: TRBJ1-2
clone_size: few

cdr3_aa: CASSLNRGNQPQHF
cdr3_nt: TGTGCCAGCAGTTTAAACAGGGGCAATCAGCCCCAGCATTTT
d_call: NA
v_call: TRBV27
j_call: TRBJ1-5
clone_size: NA

cdr3_aa: CASTLAGESYNEQFF
cdr3_nt: TGCGCCAGCACCCTAGCGGGGGAATCCTACAATGAGCAGTTCTTC
d_call: TRBD2
v_call: TRBV5-1
j_call: TRBJ2-1
clone_size: NA

cdr3_aa: CASSLGFASRGYTF
cdr3_nt: TGTGCCAGCAGCTTAGGCTTCGCCTCCCGGGGCTACACCTTC
d_call: NA
v_call: TRBV13
j_call: TRBJ1-2
clone_size: NA

cdr3_aa: CASSRGTGGPSPLHF
cdr3_nt: TGTGCCAGCAGTCGAGGGACAGGCGGACCTTCACCCCTCCACTTT
d_call: TRBD1
v_call: TRBV28
j_call: TRBJ1-6
clone_size: NA

cdr3_aa: CASSLPTRGAFF
cdr3_nt: TGTGCCAGCAGTTTACCGACCCGGGGAGCTTTCTTT
d_call: NA
v_call: TRBV27
j_call: TRBJ1-1
clone_size: NA

cdr3_aa: CASSYSGDEAFF
cdr3_nt: TGTGCCAGCAGTTACTCAGGGGATGAAGCTTTCTTT
d_call: NA
v_call: TRBV6-5
j_call: TRBJ1-1
clone_size: NA

cdr3_aa: CASRFGQGIGNEQFF
cdr3_nt: TGTGCCAGCAGGTTCGGACAGGGCATCGGTAATGAGCAGTTCTTC
d_call: TRBD1
v_call: TRBV2
j_call: TRBJ2-1
clone_size: NA

cdr3_aa: CASVTRSDRGPNTEAFF
cdr3_nt: TGCGCCAGCGTAACCAGGAGCGACAGGGGTCCGAACACTGAAGCTTTCTTT
d_call: TRBD1
v_call: TRBV10-2
j_call: TRBJ1-1
clone_size: NA

cdr3_aa: CAISDRGRHEKLFF
cdr3_nt: TGTGCCATCAGTGACAGGGGGCGACATGAAAAACTGTTTTTT
d_call: TRBD1
v_call: TRBV10-3
j_call: TRBJ1-4
clone_size: NA

cdr3_aa: CASSLGTGVFGYTF
cdr3_nt: TGTGCCAGCAGCTTAGGGACAGGGGTTTTTGGCTACACCTTC
d_call: TRBD1
v_call: TRBV11-2
j_call: TRBJ1-2
clone_size: once

cdr3_aa: CASRPTDPNQPQHF
cdr3_nt: TGTGCCAGCAGGCCGACAGACCCAAATCAGCCCCAGCATTTT
d_call: NA
v_call: TRBV6-6
j_call: TRBJ1-5
clone_size: NA

cdr3_aa: CASSALAGGLLYQETQYF
cdr3_nt: TGTGCCAGCAGTGCACTAGCGGGGGGGCTATTGTACCAAGAGACCCAGTACTTC
d_call: TRBD2
v_call: TRBV6-1
j_call: TRBJ2-5
clone_size: once

cdr3_aa: CASSHRQDTDTQYF
cdr3_nt: TGTGCCAGCAGCCACAGACAGGACACAGATACGCAGTATTTT
d_call: NA
v_call: TRBV4-2
j_call: TRBJ2-3
clone_size: NA

cdr3_aa: CASSPRGSSTDTQYF
cdr3_nt: TGTGCCAGCTCACCACGCGGTTCTAGCACAGATACGCAGTATTTT
d_call: NA
v_call: TRBV18
j_call: TRBJ2-3
clone_size: NA

cdr3_aa: CAWSTRSGTIYF
cdr3_nt: TGTGCCTGGAGTACCCGTAGTGGCACCATATATTTT
d_call: NA
v_call: TRBV30
j_call: TRBJ1-3
clone_size: NA

cdr3_aa: CASTPSGGAGQPQHF
cdr3_nt: TGTGCCAGCACCCCATCGGGGGGCGCGGGGCAGCCCCAGCATTTT
d_call: NA
v_call: TRBV28
j_call: TRBJ1-5
clone_size: NA

cdr3_aa: CANTVGTSLASSEAFF
cdr3_nt: TGTGCCAACACCGTTGGGACTTCTCTAGCGAGCAGTGAAGCTTTCTTT
d_call: NA
v_call: TRBV2
j_call: TRBJ1-1
clone_size: NA

cdr3_aa: CASNLGGMNTEAFF
cdr3_nt: TGTGCTAGCAACCTCGGGGGAATGAACACTGAAGCTTTCTTT
d_call: NA
v_call: TRBV12-5
j_call: TRBJ1-1
clone_size: NA

cdr3_aa: CASSLAEGTDTQYF
cdr3_nt: TGTGCCAGCAGCTTAGCAGAGGGCACAGATACGCAGTATTTT
d_call: NA
v_call: TRBV7-9
j_call: TRBJ2-3
clone_size: NA

cdr3_aa: CASSHSGGAGVSTDTQYF
cdr3_nt: TGTGCCAGCAGCCACAGCGGGGGGGCCGGGGTAAGCACAGATACGCAGTATTTT
d_call: TRBD2
v_call: TRBV4-2
j_call: TRBJ2-3
clone_size: NA

cdr3_aa: CASGSYNEQFF
cdr3_nt: TGTGCTAGTGGTTCGTACAATGAGCAGTTCTTC
d_call: NA
v_call: TRBV12-5
j_call: TRBJ2-1
clone_size: NA

cdr3_aa: CASSIGQGIGNQPQHF
cdr3_nt: TGTGCCAGTAGTATAGGCCAGGGTATCGGCAATCAGCCCCAGCATTTT
d_call: NA
v_call: TRBV19
j_call: TRBJ1-5
clone_size: NA

cdr3_aa: CASSLGRGNTEAFF
cdr3_nt: TGCGCCAGCAGCTTGGGCAGGGGGAACACTGAAGCTTTCTTT
d_call: NA
v_call: TRBV4-1
j_call: TRBJ1-1
clone_size: NA

cdr3_aa: CASSSGAGTDTQYF
cdr3_nt: TGTGCCAGCAGCTCCGGCGCAGGTACAGATACGCAGTATTTT
d_call: NA
v_call: TRBV11-3
j_call: TRBJ2-3
clone_size: NA

cdr3_aa: CASSFDRVQPQHF
cdr3_nt: TGTGCCAGCAGTTTCGACAGGGTTCAGCCCCAGCATTTT
d_call: TRBD1
v_call: TRBV27
j_call: TRBJ1-5
clone_size: few

cdr3_aa: CASTRPGNTEAFF
cdr3_nt: TGTGCCAGCACACGACCGGGGAACACTGAAGCTTTCTTT
d_call: NA
v_call: TRBV6-5
j_call: TRBJ1-1
clone_size: NA

cdr3_aa: CASSTITKTVSSYNEQFF
cdr3_nt: TGTGCCAGCAGCACAATAACGAAGACAGTCAGCTCCTACAATGAGCAGTTCTTC
d_call: NA
v_call: TRBV28
j_call: TRBJ2-1
clone_size: once

cdr3_aa: CASSPPGQFTDTQYF
cdr3_nt: TGTGCCAGCAGCCCCCCGGGACAGTTCACAGATACGCAGTATTTT
d_call: TRBD1
v_call: TRBV27
j_call: TRBJ2-3
clone_size: NA

cdr3_aa: CATSRENQGAEGYTF
cdr3_nt: TGTGCCACCAGCAGAGAAAATCAGGGGGCCGAGGGCTACACCTTC
d_call: TRBD1
v_call: TRBV15
j_call: TRBJ1-2
clone_size: NA

cdr3_aa: CASSQDGRGTYEQYF
cdr3_nt: TGCGCCAGCAGCCAAGACGGTCGGGGAACCTACGAGCAGTACTTC
d_call: NA
v_call: TRBV4-1
j_call: TRBJ2-7
clone_size: NA

cdr3_aa: CASLPQGRTYEQYF
cdr3_nt: TGTGCCTCCTTACCCCAGGGGCGTACCTACGAGCAGTACTTC
d_call: NA
v_call: TRBV2
j_call: TRBJ2-7
clone_size: NA